Each of the 23 T cell receptor beta chains below was sequenced from the same sample in a study of early T cells in non-severe SARS-CoV-2 infection. TCRdb re-called the 5' RACE reads through MiXCR, storing one row per CDR3 protein. The table lists under 70,000 distinct CDR3 sequences, around 7.7% of them singletons, with 10% to 13% in the top ten. The specimen comprised whole blood, sampled at baseline. The source of these receptors is an adult who was a healthcare worker with PCR-confirmed SARS-CoV-2 infection or an uninfected control (not recorded which).

This clonotype turned up a few times. The rearrangement links TRBV12-3 or TRBV12-4 to TRBJ2-1, with a weak D call TRBD2 (5 bases). The CDR3 runs to 15 residues. Trimming took 5 bases from V and 3 from J, leaving 14 bases between them. The CDR3 region has the DNA TGTGCCAGCAGTATGGAAGCGGAAAACTACAATGAGCAGTTCTTC. This codes for CASSMEAENYNEQFF.

This clonotype was detected once. It may be a read error: a sequence one base away is much more abundant. The chain is built from TRBV2 and TRBJ2-5; maybe TRBD2 (5 bases). Germline lookup yields CDR1 SNHLY and CDR2 FYNNEI. CDR3 size: 11 residues. The CDR3 loop reads CASSEEEIQYF. The CDR3 DNA is TGTGCCAGCAGTGAGGAGGAGATCCAGTACTTC.

This clonotype was seen ten or more times. The chain has TRBV27 and TRBJ2-5; the D gene is possibly TRBD2 (5 bases). This CDR3 is 14 amino acids long. Trimming took off 1 base at V and 5 bases at J, with 11 bases between the two ends. Germline V gene data show CDR1 as MNHEY and CDR2 as SMNVEV (reference sequence). CDR3 nucleotides: TGTGCCAGCAGTTTATACCGAGGGCAGGAGACCCAGTACTTC. Residues: CASSLYRGQETQYF.

This clonotype was seen a few times. The rearrangement joins TRBV6-4 to TRBJ2-2, with 7 bases matching TRBD1. The V and J ends lost 5 bases and 1 base, in that order; junction bases with no gene match: 7. The germline V gene has CDR1 MRHNA and CDR2 SNTAGT. There are 16 residues in the CDR3. CDR3 sequence (DNA): TGTGCCAGCAGTCGGGACAGCGGATTGAACACCGGGGAGCTGTTTTTT. This sequence encodes CASSRDSGLNTGELFF.

This clonotype was detected many times. This chain connects TRBV11-2 to TRBJ1-6, with D possibly being TRBD1 (6 bases). The ends were cut back, 0 bases at V and 10 bases at J, with 10 bases in the middle. The CDR3 consists of 14 residues. Germline assignment: CDR1 SGHAT and CDR2 FQNNGV. The CDR3, as DNA: TGTGCCAGCAGCTTAGAAGGGGGTGTATCACCCCTCCACTTT. Translation gives CASSLEGGVSPLHF.

This clonotype was picked up many times. The V and J genes are TRBV11-2 and TRBJ2-1; 8 bases are a match to TRBD2. The germline V gene has CDR1 SGHAT and CDR2 FQNNGV. CDR3 size: 11 residues. V shed 3 bases, J shed 15 bases, and the junction held 4 bases outside the gene matches. The CDR3 bases are TGTGCCAGCAGCTTTAGCGGGACCCTGTTCTTC. Protein product: CASSFSGTLFF. Using reference TRBV11-2 and TRBJ2-1 for the parts outside the CDR3, the full variable domain is EAGVAQSPRYKIIEKRQSVAFWCNPISGHATLYWYQQILGQGPKLLIQFQNNGVVDDSQLPKDRFSAERLKGVDSTLKIQPAKLEDSAVYLCASSFSGTLFFGPGTRLTVL.

This clonotype has ten or more counts. CDR3 region: CASSLGAGVHNEQFF. The CDR3 coding sequence is TGTGCCAGCAGCTTAGGGGCGGGAGTACACAATGAGCAGTTCTTC. The chain couples TRBV11-3 to TRBJ2-1; TRBD2 agrees at 7 bases. J was trimmed by 5 bases and V by 1 base; bases with no gene match: 5. The germline gives CDR1 SGHNT, CDR2 YENEEA. This CDR3 spans 15 amino acids.

This clonotype was found a few times. The CDR3 nucleotides read TGTGCCTGGAGTGTGGGTGGGGATGAAAAACTGTTTTTT. Translating gives CAWSVGGDEKLFF. The J gene is TRBJ1-4, the V gene TRBV30; D is undetermined. This CDR3 has 13 amino acids. Per the germline V gene, CDR1 is GTSNPN and CDR2 is SVGIG (reference sequence). The V end lost 0 bases, the J end lost 6 bases, and 8 bases lay between the germline ends.

This chain joins TRBV20-1 and TRBJ2-7; TRBD2 aligns across 10 bases. This CDR3 is built from 13 residues. The trim removed 2 bases at V and 6 bases at J, leaving 4 bases unmatched. From germline, CDR1 is DFQATT and CDR2 SNEGSKA (reference sequence). The DNA for the CDR3 is TGCAGTGCTAGACTAGCGGGAGCCGGCGAGCAGTACTTC. It yields the protein CSARLAGAGEQYF.

This clonotype was found a few times. V and J are TRBV10-3 and TRBJ2-7, with 10 positions matching TRBD1. The CDR3 is made up of 16 amino acids. Losses at the gene ends were 8 bases for V and 6 bases for J; bases not matched to a gene: 16. Per the germline V gene, CDR1 is ENHRY and CDR2 is SYGVKD. CDR3 DNA sequence: TGTGCCATCTCCGGGCCGATTGGGGACAGGGGTTCCGAGCAGTACTTC. It specifies CAISGPIGDRGSEQYF.

The rearrangement joins TRBV6-2 or TRBV6-3 to TRBJ2-6, with 7 bases that match TRBD2. CDR3 length: 15 residues. V lost 10 bases to trimming and J lost 0 bases; unmatched junction nucleotides: 6. The germline gives CDR1 MNHEY, CDR2 SVGEGT. CDR3 nucleotides: TGTGCCACCAAACCGGGAGGCTCTGGGGCCAACGTCCTGACTTTC. Translation gives CATKPGGSGANVLTF.

At least ten counts were recorded for this clonotype. The chain carries TRBV28 and TRBJ2-7, with D perhaps matching TRBD2 (6 bases). The CDR3 contains 16 residues. Trimming left V 7 bases short and J 3 bases short, with 22 bases between. Germline assignment: CDR1 MDHEN and CDR2 SYDVKM. The CDR3 DNA is TGTGCCAGCACCCCTTCCCCGGGGACTGCTCTCTACGAGCAGTACTTC. This sequence encodes CASTPSPGTALYEQYF.

There are many counts of this clonotype. The CDR3 loop reads CASSPTGGGEKLFF. In nucleotides, the CDR3 is TGTGCCAGCAGCCCGACAGGGGGCGGCGAAAAACTGTTTTTT. The chain is built from TRBV9 and TRBJ1-4; 10 nucleotides match TRBD1. The CDR3 covers 14 residues. V gave up 4 bases and J gave up 8 bases; unmatched junction bases: 5. Germline loops: CDR1 SGDLS, CDR2 YYNGEE.

This clonotype has a handful of counts. The rearrangement joins TRBV30 to TRBJ2-5; D possibly matches TRBD1 or TRBD2 (6 bases each). CDR1 is GTSNPN, CDR2 SVGIG, per germline (reference sequence). V was shortened by 2 bases and J by 4 bases, with 8 bases between the two germline ends. This CDR3 has 12 amino acids. The CDR3 here is CAWSKGGETQYF. The CDR3 DNA sequence: TGTGCCTGGAGTAAGGGGGGAGAGACCCAGTACTTC.

Points on this clonotype: A much larger clone lies a single base off, so this may be a read error. The chain links TRBV28 to TRBJ2-3; TRBD1 matches at 7 bases. V lost 3 bases and J lost 6; bases outside the gene matches: 18. The CDR3 has 18 amino acids. Germline CDR1 reads MDHEN; CDR2 reads SYDVKM. The CDR3 nucleotides read TGTGCCAGCAGTTTTCACCCCGCGAACGGGACAGTGGTGGATACGCAGTATTTT. Translated: CASSFHPANGTVVDTQYF.

The chain carries TRBV20-1 and TRBJ2-7; D call uncertain. Deletions cut 7 bases from V and 2 bases from J, with 9 bases between. The CDR3 has 11 amino acids. Germline CDR1 reads DFQATT; CDR2 reads SNEGSKA (reference sequence). CDR3 bases: TGCAGTGTTCCCGGCACCTACGAGCAGTACTTC. It translates to CSVPGTYEQYF.

This clonotype appeared many times. V and J are TRBV20-1 and TRBJ2-2; D perhaps matches TRBD1 (6 bases). The CDR3 spans 14 residues. Deletions cut 5 bases from V and 1 base from J, with 11 bases between. CDR1 is DFQATT and CDR2 is SNEGSKA in the germline V gene (reference sequence). The CDR3 reads CSASGRGNTGELFF. CDR3 DNA sequence: TGCAGTGCTTCTGGCAGGGGGAACACCGGGGAGCTGTTTTTT.

Ten or more counts support this clonotype. This chain connects TRBV28 to TRBJ2-3; TRBD2 matches at 10 bases. CDR3 length: 16 amino acids. Germline V gene lookup returns CDR1 MDHEN and CDR2 SYDVKM. Trimming cost V 6 bases and J 2 bases; bases outside gene matches: 8. CDR3 DNA sequence: TGTGCCAGCAGGGGAGCGGGAGGGCCTCTCACAGATACGCAGTATTTT. It codes for CASRGAGGPLTDTQYF. Full variable domain (missing parts from reference TRBV28 and TRBJ2-3): DVKVTQSSRYLVKRTGEKVFLECVQDMDHENMFWYRQDPGLGLRLIYFSYDVKMKEKGDIPEGYSVSREKKERFSLILESASTNQTSMYLCASRGAGGPLTDTQYFGPGTRLTVL.

The V call is TRBV2, the J call TRBJ1-1; D is possibly TRBD1 (5 bases). The germline gives CDR1 SNHLY, CDR2 FYNNEI. The V gene lost 10 bases and the J gene lost 0 bases, with 12 bases spanning the gap. The CDR3 has 13 amino acids. CDR3 nucleotide sequence: TGTGCCACCCAAGACAGAGTGAACACTGAAGCTTTCTTT. It encodes CATQDRVNTEAFF. The variable domain in full, completed from reference TRBV2 and TRBJ1-1, reads EPEVTQTPSHQVTQMGQEVILRCVPISNHLYFYWYRQILGQKVEFLVSFYNNEISEKSEIFDDQFSVERPDGSNFTLKIRSTKLEDSAMYFCATQDRVNTEAFFGQGTRLTVV.

This rearrangement joins TRBV7-2 to TRBJ1-4, with 7 bases that match TRBD1. Germline CDR1 SGHTA, CDR2 FQGNSA. The trim removed 7 bases at V and 0 bases at J, leaving 5 bases unmatched. The CDR3 runs to 15 residues. The CDR3 DNA sequence: TGTGCCAGCAAGGGACAGCTAGCAACTAATGAAAAACTGTTTTTT. This translates into CASKGQLATNEKLFF.

This clonotype was detected only a few times. V is TRBV7-9 and J is TRBJ2-7; D might be TRBD1 (5 bases). This CDR3 contains 14 residues. CDR1 and CDR2 from the germline V gene are SEHNR and FQNEAQ (reference sequence). Trimming took 5 bases from V and 0 from J, leaving 11 bases between them. The CDR3, as DNA: TGTGCCAGCAGCAGACAGATTAGCTCCTACGAGCAGTACTTC. Its protein is CASSRQISSYEQYF. The full variable domain, rest sourced from reference TRBV7-9 and TRBJ2-7, is DTGVSQNPRHKITKRGQNVTFRCDPISEHNRLYWYRQTLGQGPEFLTYFQNEAQLEKSRLLSDRFSAERPKGSFSTLEIQRTEQGDSAMYLCASSRQISSYEQYFGPGTRLTVT.

This clonotype was counted at least ten times. The chain combines TRBV7-3 with TRBJ2-2, with D perhaps matching TRBD2 (6 bases). The germline gives CDR1 SGHTA, CDR2 FQGTGA. Between the trimmed V and J ends, which lost 5 bases and 3 bases, there was a span of 13 bases. The CDR3 runs to 15 residues. CDR3 nucleotide sequence: TGTGCCAGCAGCCCCGGGACTGGACACACCGGGGAGCTGTTTTTT. It specifies CASSPGTGHTGELFF.

This clonotype has just a few counts. V and J are TRBV13 and TRBJ2-7, with D possibly matching TRBD1 (6 bases). The V and J ends lost 4 bases and 2 bases respectively, with 9 bases between them. The CDR3 spans 13 residues. From germline, CDR1 is PRHDT and CDR2 FYEKMQ (reference sequence). The CDR3 bases are TGTGCCAGCAGCTCAAACAGGGCCTACGAGCAGTACTTC. Translating it yields CASSSNRAYEQYF.